Detailed here is one T cell receptor (beta chain). This record comes from a study of blood T cell repertoires in COVID-19. Overall study context: Samples taken during acute and convalescent COVID-19 were collected in the United States, Italy and Spain.

This CDR3 contains 14 residues. Germline assignment: CDR1 MNHEY and CDR2 SMNVEV (reference sequence). The ends were cut back, 7 bases at V and 4 bases at J, with 17 bases in the middle. Method: immunoSEQ multiplex PCR; TCRdb's copy keeps in-frame clones and lacks some. The data hold some 78,000 clones, with roughly 89% observed a single time. The sequenced sample consisted of peripheral blood. The chain couples TRBV27 to TRBJ2-7; possibly TRBD2 for D (5 bases). The sequence was collected from a man in his fifties with active or convalescent COVID-19. CDR3 protein: CASKEGTLGYEQYF. DNA of the CDR3: TGTGCCAGCAAAGAGGGCACCTTGGGGTACGAGCAGTACTTC.